The text below deals with one T cell receptor (beta chain). Its specificity is unknown. Germline V gene lookup returns CDR1 ENHRY and CDR2 SYGVKD. Trimming cost V 3 bases and J 7 bases; bases outside gene matches: 9. This CDR3 has 16 residues. TCRdb keeps only in-frame clones here, not all; method: immunoSEQ multiplex PCR. The sample has hundreds of thousands of clones, approximately 83% seen once; the top ten hold around 1.2%. This specimen belongs to a study of cytomegalovirus exposure and HLA in healthy donors. Study-wide context: A later analysis reported the same platform for the 100 to 150 validation repertoires and the roughly 700 first-cohort repertoires. Study conclusions and caveats: A list of approximately 150 TCR beta chains associated with cytomegalovirus was given. CMV antigen specificity was confirmed in vitro for a few CMV-associated chains.

The sequence derives from a woman aged 25 to 39 in good health and CMV-seropositive. Sequencing was performed on PBMCs. The gene calls are TRBV10-3 and TRBJ2-2; 9 bases align to TRBD1. DNA for the CDR3: TGTGCCATCAGTGATCCTGGGACAGGGAAGGTCGGGGAGCTGTTTTTT. It codes for CAISDPGTGKVGELFF.